A single sample is the source of the 6 T cell receptor beta chains below, sequenced in a study of regulatory T cells in long-lasting Graves disease. Investigators prepared the TCR beta libraries by applying iRepertoire HTBI primers and Arm-PCR of CDR3 regions. TCRdb called the multiplex PCR reads again in MiXCR, with one record for every CDR3 protein. Of about 430,000 distinct CDR3 sequences listed, 20% to 25% are singletons. Indicated time point: persistent/refractory GD, antithyroid drugs over 5 years with positive TRAb. Preparation of the TCR library used RNA extracted from PBMCs. This specimen was peripheral blood mononuclear cells (PBMCs), taken when the disease was refractory, from a patient treated with antithyroid drugs. The receptor source for this set is a female donor with Graves disease.

This clonotype was picked up one time. The chain employs TRBV27 and TRBJ1-2; 9 bases align to TRBD1. The CDR3 is made up of 15 amino acids. The junction had 8 bases not matched to a gene; V was cut back by 5 bases and J by 4 bases. CDR1 and CDR2 (germline): MNHEY, SMNVEV (reference sequence). This chain's CDR3 is CASSDAGTGFYGYTF. The DNA for the CDR3 is TGTGCCAGCAGTGACGCCGGGACAGGGTTCTATGGCTACACCTTC.

This clonotype was detected ten times or more. CDR3 nucleotide sequence: TGCAGCGTCCTACAGGGGGAAGATGGCTACACCTTC. Its protein is CSVLQGEDGYTF. The J gene is TRBJ1-2, the V gene TRBV29-1; 8 positions match TRBD1. The germline CDR1 and CDR2 sequences are SQVTM and ANQGSEA. CDR3 length equals 12 residues. The trim removed 6 bases at V and 6 bases at J, leaving 6 bases unmatched.

This clonotype was seen a handful of times. J is TRBJ2-7 and V is TRBV15; TRBD1 might be the D (5 bases). There are 16 residues in the CDR3. With 3 bases removed from V and 2 bases from J, the gap between germline ends came to 17 bases. CDR1 is LNHNV, CDR2 YYDKDF, per germline (reference sequence). DNA for the CDR3: TGTGCCACCAGCAGGGTCGGCCCAGCAGGGCCCTACGAGCAGTACTTC. Translation gives CATSRVGPAGPYEQYF.

The table lists this clonotype with a few counts. The chain uses TRBV10-3 and TRBJ2-7, with D tentatively TRBD2 (6 bases). The CDR3 covers 13 residues. Looked up from germline, CDR1 is ENHRY and CDR2 is SYGVKD. Trimming stripped 6 bases from V and 3 bases from J, with 12 bases between. The CDR3 DNA follows: TGTGCCATCAGCGAGACTAGAGACTACGAGCAGTACTTC. As protein: CAISETRDYEQYF.

The V and J genes are TRBV6-5 and TRBJ2-1; D call uncertain. Trimming cost V 2 bases and J 5 bases, with 10 bases left between them. The CDR3 runs 14 residues. The V gene's germline CDR1 is MNHEY and CDR2 SVGAGI. The CDR3 DNA reads TGTGCCAGCAGTTACGGCAACCGTAACAATGAGCAGTTCTTC. This encodes CASSYGNRNNEQFF.

The rearrangement uses TRBV2 and TRBJ2-3; 10 bases line up with TRBD2. V lost 6 bases, J lost 2 bases, and 8 bases stayed unmatched. This CDR3 comprises 16 residues. The germline V gene encodes CDR1 SNHLY and CDR2 FYNNEI. DNA of the CDR3: TGTGCCAGCAGAATAGCGGGAGGAACCTACACAGATACGCAGTATTTT. It specifies CASRIAGGTYTDTQYF.